This entry describes one TCR beta chain. Its binding antigen is unknown. Base qualities are not provided; no much larger clone lies one nucleotide away. The sample originates from a study (dated by TCRdb to about 2016). The library was produced with RT-PCR. The sample was run on an Illumina MiSeq. TCRdb handled the public reads itself, with Q25 trimming in fastp and clone calling in MiXCR, and kept productive beta chains. Rows are unified per CDR3 protein, each entry keeping the most common DNA and genes. The table for this sample lists about 700,000 distinct CDR3 sequences; about 14% of them were counted only once. The ten most abundant clones make up 3.6% of the sample. CDR1 and CDR2, per the germline V gene, are KGHDR and SFDVKD. The CDR3, cysteine through phenylalanine, is 14 amino acids long. The retained sequence is limited to the CDR3, 42 bases, with the frame set at the first base. The germline V end is reduced by 7 bases and the J end by 13 bases; junction bases left unmatched: 12.

Source material: memory CD4+ T cells from blood. This chain joins TRBV24-1 to TRBJ2-3, and 11 bases in between align with TRBD1. The TCR sequence derives from a female donor in good health, serving as a healthy control. The CDR3 region: CATSRGQGDRAEYF. Here is the DNA: TGTGCCACCAGCAGGGGACAGGGGGATAGGGCAGAGTATTTT.